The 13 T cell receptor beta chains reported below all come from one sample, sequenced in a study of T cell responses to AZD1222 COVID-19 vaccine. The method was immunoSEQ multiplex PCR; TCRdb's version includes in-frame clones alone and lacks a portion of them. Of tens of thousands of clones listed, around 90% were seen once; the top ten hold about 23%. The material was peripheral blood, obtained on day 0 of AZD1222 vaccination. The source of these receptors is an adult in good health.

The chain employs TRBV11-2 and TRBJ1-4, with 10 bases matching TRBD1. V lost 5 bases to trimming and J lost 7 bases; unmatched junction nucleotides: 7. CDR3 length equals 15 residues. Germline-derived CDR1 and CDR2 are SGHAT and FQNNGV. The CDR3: CASSPTGQGGEKLFF. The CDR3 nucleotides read TGTGCCAGCAGCCCAACCGGACAGGGGGGTGAAAAACTGTTTTTT.

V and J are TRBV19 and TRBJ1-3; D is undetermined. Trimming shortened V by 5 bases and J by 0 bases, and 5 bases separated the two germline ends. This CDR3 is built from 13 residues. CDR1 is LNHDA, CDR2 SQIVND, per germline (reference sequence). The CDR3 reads CASSENSGNTIYF. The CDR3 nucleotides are TGTGCCAGTAGTGAGAACTCTGGAAACACCATATATTTT.

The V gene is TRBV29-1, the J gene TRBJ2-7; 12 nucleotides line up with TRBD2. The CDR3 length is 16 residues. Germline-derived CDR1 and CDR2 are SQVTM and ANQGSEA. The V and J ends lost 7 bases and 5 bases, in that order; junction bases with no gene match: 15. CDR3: CSAGRGASGRVHEQYF. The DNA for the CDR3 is TGCAGCGCCGGAAGAGGGGCTAGCGGGAGGGTCCACGAGCAGTACTTC.

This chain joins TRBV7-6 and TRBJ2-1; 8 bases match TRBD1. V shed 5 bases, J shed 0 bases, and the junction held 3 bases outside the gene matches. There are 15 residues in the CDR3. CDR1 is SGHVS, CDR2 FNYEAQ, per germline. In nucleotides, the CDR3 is TGTGCCAGCAGCCACAGGGGGGTCTCCTACAATGAGCAGTTCTTC. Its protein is CASSHRGVSYNEQFF.

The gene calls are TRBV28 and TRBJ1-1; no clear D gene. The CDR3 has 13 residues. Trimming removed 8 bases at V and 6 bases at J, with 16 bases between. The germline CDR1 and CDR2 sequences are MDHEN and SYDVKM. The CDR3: CASLIPDSPEAFF. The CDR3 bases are TGTGCCAGCTTAATCCCGGACTCGCCTGAAGCTTTCTTT.

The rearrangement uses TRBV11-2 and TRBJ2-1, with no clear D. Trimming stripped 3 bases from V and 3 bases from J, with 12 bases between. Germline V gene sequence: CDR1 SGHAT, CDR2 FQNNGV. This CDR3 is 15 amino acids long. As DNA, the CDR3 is TGTGCCAGCAGCTTGGGTGCCGGCGTCTACAATGAGCAGTTCTTC. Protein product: CASSLGAGVYNEQFF.

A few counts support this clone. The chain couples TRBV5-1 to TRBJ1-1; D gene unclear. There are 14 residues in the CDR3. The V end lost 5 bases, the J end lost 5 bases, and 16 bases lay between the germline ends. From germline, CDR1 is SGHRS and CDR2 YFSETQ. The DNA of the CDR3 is TGCGCCAGCAGAGATCAACCCAGGCGGACTGAAGCTTTCTTT. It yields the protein CASRDQPRRTEAFF.

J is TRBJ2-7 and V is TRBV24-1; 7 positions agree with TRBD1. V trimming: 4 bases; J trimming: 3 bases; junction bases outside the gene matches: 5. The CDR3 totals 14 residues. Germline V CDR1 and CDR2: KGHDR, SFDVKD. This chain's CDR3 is CATSDPDRDYEQYF. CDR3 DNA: TGTGCCACCAGTGACCCCGACAGGGACTACGAGCAGTACTTC.

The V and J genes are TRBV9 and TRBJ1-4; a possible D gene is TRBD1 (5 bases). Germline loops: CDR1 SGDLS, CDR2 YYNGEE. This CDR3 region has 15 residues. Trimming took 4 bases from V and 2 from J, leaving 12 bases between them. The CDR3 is CASSHGHDTNEKLFF. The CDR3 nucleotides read TGTGCCAGCAGCCACGGACATGATACTAATGAAAAACTGTTTTTT. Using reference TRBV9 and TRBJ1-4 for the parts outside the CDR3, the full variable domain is DSGVTQTPKHLITATGQRVTLRCSPRSGDLSVYWYQQSLDQGLQFLIQYYNGEERAKGNILERFSAQQFPDLHSELNLSSLELGDSALYFCASSHGHDTNEKLFFGSGTQLSVL.

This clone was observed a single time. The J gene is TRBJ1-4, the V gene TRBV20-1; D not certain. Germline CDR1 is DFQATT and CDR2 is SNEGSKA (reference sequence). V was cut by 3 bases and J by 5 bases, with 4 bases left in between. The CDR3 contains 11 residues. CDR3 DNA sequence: TGCAGTGCTAGCGTAAATGAAAAACTGTTTTTT. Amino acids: CSASVNEKLFF.

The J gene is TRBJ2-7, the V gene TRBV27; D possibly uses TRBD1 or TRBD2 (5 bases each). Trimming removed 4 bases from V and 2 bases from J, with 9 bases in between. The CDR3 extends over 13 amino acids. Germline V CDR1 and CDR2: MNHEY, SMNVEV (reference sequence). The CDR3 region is CASSWGPAYEQYF. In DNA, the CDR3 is TGTGCCAGCAGTTGGGGACCGGCCTACGAGCAGTACTTC.

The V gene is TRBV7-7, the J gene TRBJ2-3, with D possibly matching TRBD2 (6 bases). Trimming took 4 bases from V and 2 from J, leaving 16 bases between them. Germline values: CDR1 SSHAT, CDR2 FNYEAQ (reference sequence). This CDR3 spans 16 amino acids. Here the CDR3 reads CASSSGLSRTTDTQYF. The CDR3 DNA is TGTGCCAGCAGCTCGGGACTCTCCAGAACCACAGATACGCAGTATTTT.

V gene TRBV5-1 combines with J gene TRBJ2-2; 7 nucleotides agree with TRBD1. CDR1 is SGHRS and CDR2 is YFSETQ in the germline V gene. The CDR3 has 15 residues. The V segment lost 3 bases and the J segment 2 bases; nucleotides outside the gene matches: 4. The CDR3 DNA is TGCGCCAGCAGCTCGGGACAGACCAACACCGGGGAGCTGTTTTTT. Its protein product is CASSSGQTNTGELFF. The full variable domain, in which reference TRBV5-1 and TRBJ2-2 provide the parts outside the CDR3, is KAGVTQTPRYLIKTRGQQVTLSCSPISGHRSVSWYQQTPGQGLQFLFEYFSETQRNKGNFPGRFSGRQFSNSRSEMNVSTLELGDSALYLCASSSGQTNTGELFFGEGSRLTVL.